This TCR beta chain was observed in a study of control samples from healthy donors and cancer patients. The protocol was immunoSEQ multiplex PCR, while the TCRdb copy is restricted to in-frame clones and leaves out a portion. Of 100,000 to 150,000 clones listed, around nine tenths were seen once; the top ten hold 3% to 3.5%. Germline CDR1 is SGHNT and CDR2 is YYREEE (reference sequence). Trimming took off 2 bases at V and 4 bases at J, with 6 bases between the two ends. The CDR3 is 12 residues long. This chain uses TRBV5-4 with TRBJ1-2; D unresolved. Material: blood. This clonotype originated in a man aged 45-65 years in good health. The CDR3 protein is CASSFGSYGYTF. As DNA, the CDR3 is TGTGCCAGCAGCTTTGGGAGCTATGGCTACACCTTC.